This TCR beta chain was captured in a study of radiotherapy plus CTLA-4 blockade in lung cancer. About the study: Disease control was achieved by around 30% of patients, and objective responses by 18%.

Clones were read by immunoSEQ multiplex PCR, and TCRdb kept only the in-frame ones, dropping some. The repertoire includes approximately 95,000 clones, roughly four fifths of them detected once, and about 3.5% sits in the top ten. Germline CDR1 is SGHTA and CDR2 is FQGTGA. The ends lost 6 bases at V and 5 bases at J; junction bases unmatched: 6. This CDR3 comprises 14 residues. The specimen was peripheral blood, collected from a patient treated with radiotherapy plus ipilimumab. J is TRBJ2-1 and V is TRBV7-3; 8 bases line up with TRBD1. The receptor comes from a human donor with non-small cell lung cancer who had a partial response to radiotherapy plus ipilimumab. CDR3 amino acids: CASSRQGAHNEQFF. In DNA, the CDR3 is TGTGCCAGCAGTCGGCAGGGGGCCCACAATGAGCAGTTCTTC.